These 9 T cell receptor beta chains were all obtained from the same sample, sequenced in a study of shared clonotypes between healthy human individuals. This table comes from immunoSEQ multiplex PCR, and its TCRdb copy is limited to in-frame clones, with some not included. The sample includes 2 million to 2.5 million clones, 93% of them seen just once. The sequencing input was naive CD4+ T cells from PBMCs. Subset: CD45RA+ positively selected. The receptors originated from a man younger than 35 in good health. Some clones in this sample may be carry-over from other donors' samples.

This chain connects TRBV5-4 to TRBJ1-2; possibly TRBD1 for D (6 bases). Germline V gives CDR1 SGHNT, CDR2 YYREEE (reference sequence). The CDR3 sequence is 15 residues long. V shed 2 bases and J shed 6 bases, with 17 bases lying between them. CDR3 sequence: CASSFDGQLGNGYTF. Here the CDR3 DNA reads TGTGCCAGCAGCTTTGATGGACAGCTAGGGAATGGCTACACCTTC. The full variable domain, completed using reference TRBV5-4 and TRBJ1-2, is ETGVTQSPTHLIKTRGQQVTLRCSSQSGHNTVSWYQQALGQGPQFIFQYYREEENGRGNFPPRFSGLQFPNYSSELNVNALELDDSALYLCASSFDGQLGNGYTFGSGTRLTVV.

The CDR3 protein is CASSPTIEQFF. The CDR3 DNA follows: TGTGCCAGCAGCCCGACGATTGAGCAGTTCTTC. J is TRBJ2-1 and V is TRBV7-9; no clear D. In germline, CDR1 is SEHNR, CDR2 FQNEAQ (reference sequence). Trimming removed 5 bases from V and 9 bases from J, with 8 bases in between. The CDR3 has 11 amino acids.

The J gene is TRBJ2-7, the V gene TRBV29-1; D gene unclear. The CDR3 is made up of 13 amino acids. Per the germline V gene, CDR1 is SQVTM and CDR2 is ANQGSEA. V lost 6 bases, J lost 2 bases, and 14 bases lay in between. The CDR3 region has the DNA TGCAGCGTGCAACAGAAGCTCACCTACGAGCAGTACTTC. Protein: CSVQQKLTYEQYF.

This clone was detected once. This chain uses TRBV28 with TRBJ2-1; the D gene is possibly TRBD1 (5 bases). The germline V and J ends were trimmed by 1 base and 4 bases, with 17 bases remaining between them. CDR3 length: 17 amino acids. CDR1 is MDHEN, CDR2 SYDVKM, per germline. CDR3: CASSLSYWRGQYNEQFF. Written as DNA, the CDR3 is TGTGCCAGCAGTTTATCATATTGGCGTGGACAATACAATGAGCAGTTCTTC.

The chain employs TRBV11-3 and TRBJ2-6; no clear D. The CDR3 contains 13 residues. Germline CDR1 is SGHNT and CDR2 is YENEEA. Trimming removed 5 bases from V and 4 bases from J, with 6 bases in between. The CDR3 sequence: CASSPTGANVLTF. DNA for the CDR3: TGTGCCAGCAGCCCGACCGGGGCCAACGTCCTGACTTTC.

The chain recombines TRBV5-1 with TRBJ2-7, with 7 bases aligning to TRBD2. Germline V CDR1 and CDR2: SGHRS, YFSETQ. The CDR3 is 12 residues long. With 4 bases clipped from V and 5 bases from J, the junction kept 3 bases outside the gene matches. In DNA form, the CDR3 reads TGCGCCAGCAGCATCCGGGGGGACGAGCAGTACTTC. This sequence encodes CASSIRGDEQYF.

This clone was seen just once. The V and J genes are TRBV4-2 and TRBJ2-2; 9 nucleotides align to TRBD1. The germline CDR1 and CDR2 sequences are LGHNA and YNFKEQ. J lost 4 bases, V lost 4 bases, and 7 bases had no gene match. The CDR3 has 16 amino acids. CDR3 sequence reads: CASSPQGAHGTGELFF. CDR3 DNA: TGTGCCAGCAGCCCACAGGGGGCACATGGCACCGGGGAGCTGTTTTTT.

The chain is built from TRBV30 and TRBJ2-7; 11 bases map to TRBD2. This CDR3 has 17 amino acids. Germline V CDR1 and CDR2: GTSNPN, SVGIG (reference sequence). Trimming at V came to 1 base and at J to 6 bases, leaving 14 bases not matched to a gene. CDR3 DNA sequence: TGTGCCTGGAGTGAGGAGACTAGCGGGGCCGGGGTCCGCGAGCAGTACTTC. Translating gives CAWSEETSGAGVREQYF.

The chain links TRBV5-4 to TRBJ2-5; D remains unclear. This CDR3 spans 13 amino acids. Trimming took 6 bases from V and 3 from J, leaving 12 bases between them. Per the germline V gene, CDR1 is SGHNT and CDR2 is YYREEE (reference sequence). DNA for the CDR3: TGTGCCAGCAATAGAGGACCCGAAGAGACCCAGTACTTC. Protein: CASNRGPEETQYF.